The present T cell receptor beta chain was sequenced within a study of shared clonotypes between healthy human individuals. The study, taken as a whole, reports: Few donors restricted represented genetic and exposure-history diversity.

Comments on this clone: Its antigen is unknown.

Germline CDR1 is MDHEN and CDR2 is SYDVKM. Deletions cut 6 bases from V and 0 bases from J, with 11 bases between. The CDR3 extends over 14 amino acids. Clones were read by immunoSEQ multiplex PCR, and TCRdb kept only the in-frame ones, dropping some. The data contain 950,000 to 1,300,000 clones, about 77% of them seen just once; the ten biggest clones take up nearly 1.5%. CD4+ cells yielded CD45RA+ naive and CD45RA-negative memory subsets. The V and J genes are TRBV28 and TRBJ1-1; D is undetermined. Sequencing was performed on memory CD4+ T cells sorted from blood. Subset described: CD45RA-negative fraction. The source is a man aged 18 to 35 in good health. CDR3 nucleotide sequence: TGTGCCAGCAGACCCTCGTACGTGAACACTGAAGCTTTCTTT. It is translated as CASRPSYVNTEAFF.